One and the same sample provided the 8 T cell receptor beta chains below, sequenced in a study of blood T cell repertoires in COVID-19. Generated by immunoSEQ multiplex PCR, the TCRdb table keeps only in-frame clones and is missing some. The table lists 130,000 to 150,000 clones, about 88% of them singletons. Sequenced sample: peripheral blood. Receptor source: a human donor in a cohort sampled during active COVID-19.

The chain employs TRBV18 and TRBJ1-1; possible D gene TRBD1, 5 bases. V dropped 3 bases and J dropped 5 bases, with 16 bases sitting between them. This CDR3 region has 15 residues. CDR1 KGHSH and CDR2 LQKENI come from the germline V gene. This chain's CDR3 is CASSPGLGGGTEAFF. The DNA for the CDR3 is TGTGCCAGCTCACCGGGGCTCGGGGGTGGAACTGAAGCTTTCTTT.

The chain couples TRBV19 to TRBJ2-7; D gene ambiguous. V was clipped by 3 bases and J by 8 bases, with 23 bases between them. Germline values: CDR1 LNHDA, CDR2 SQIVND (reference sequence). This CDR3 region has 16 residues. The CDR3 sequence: CASSMRLAEPSTQQYF. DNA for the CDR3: TGTGCCAGTAGTATGAGGCTTGCGGAACCCTCTACGCAGCAGTACTTC.

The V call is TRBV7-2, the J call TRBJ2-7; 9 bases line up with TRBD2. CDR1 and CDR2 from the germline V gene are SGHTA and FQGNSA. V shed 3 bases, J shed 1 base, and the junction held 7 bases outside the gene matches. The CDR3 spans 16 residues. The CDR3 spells CASSFQAGGGSYEQYF. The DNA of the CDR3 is TGTGCCAGCAGCTTCCAAGCGGGAGGAGGATCCTACGAGCAGTACTTC.

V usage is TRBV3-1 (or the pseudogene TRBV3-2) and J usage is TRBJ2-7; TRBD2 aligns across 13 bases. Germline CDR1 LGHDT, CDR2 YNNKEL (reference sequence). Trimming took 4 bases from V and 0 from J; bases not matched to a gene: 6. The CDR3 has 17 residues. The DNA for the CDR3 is TGTGCCAGCAGCCCGACTAGCGGGGGGCTGTCCTCCTACGAGCAGTACTTC. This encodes CASSPTSGGLSSYEQYF.

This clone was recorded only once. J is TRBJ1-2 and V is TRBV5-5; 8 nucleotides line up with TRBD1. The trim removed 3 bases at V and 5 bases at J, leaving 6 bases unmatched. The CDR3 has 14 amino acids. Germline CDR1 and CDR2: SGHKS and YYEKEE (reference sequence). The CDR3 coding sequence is TGTGCCAGCAGCTCGACAGGGGACAAGTATGGCTACACCTTC. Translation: CASSSTGDKYGYTF.

This CDR3 reads CASSQGGYNQPQHF. In DNA form, the CDR3 reads TGTGCCAGCAGTCAGGGAGGTTACAATCAGCCCCAGCATTTT. This chain links TRBV25-1 with TRBJ1-5; D is perhaps TRBD1 (5 bases). Between the trimmed V and J ends, which lost 5 bases and 3 bases, there was a span of 11 bases. CDR1 MGHDK and CDR2 SYGVNS come from the germline V gene. This CDR3 contains 14 residues.

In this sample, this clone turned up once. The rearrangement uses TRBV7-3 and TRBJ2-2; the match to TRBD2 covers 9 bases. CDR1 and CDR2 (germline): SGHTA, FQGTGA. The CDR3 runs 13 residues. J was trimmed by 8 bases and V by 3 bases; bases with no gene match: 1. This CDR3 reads CASSFSGGGELFF. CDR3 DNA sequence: TGTGCCAGCAGCTTTAGCGGGGGAGGGGAGCTGTTTTTT.

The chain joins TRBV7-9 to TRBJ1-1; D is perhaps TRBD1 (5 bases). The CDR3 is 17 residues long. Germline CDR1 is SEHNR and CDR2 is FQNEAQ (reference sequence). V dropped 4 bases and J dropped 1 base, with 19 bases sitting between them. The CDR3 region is CASSSERQRSWNTEAFF. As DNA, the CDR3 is TGTGCCAGCAGCTCAGAGAGACAGAGGAGTTGGAACACTGAAGCTTTCTTT.